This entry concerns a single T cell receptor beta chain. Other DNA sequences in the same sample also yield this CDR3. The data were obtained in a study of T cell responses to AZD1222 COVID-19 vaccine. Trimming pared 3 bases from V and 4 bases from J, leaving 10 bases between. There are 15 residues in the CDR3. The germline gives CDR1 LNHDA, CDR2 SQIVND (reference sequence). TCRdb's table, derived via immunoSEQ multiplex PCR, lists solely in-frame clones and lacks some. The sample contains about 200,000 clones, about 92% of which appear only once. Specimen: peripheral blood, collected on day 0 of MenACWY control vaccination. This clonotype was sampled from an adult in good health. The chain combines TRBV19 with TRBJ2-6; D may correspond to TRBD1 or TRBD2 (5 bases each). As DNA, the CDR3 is TGTGCCAGTAGTATTGGGGGTGCCGGGGCCAACGTCCTGACTTTC. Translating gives CASSIGGAGANVLTF.